Listed below are T cell receptor beta chains from one sample, sequenced in a study of Tregs in tolerant kidney transplant recipients. These receptors are not linked to any known antigen. Produced via immunoSEQ multiplex PCR; TCRdb's table is partial and in-frame only. Of some 15,000 clones in the sample, more than 60% were seen once. Input material: Tregs from blood cultured with allogeneic cells. The receptor source for this set is a human donor in good health. CDR3s include the opening cysteine and the closing phenylalanine or tryptophan. The D gene is left open where the match is weak. The size of a clone is reported for some rows only, either as once, few or many, or as a class for expanded clones.

v_gene	d_gene	j_gene	abundance	CDR3aa	CDR3nt
TRBV10-1	TRBD1	TRBJ1-5	medium-sized	CASLFWDRGNQPQHF	TGCGCCAGCCTCTTCTGGGACAGGGGTAATCAGCCCCAGCATTTT
TRBV2	.	TRBJ2-5	few	CASGDEETQYF	TGTGCCAGTGGGGACGAAGAGACCCAGTACTTC
TRBV5-6	TRBD1	TRBJ2-7	.	CASSLTGVSYEQYF	TGTGCCAGCAGCTTGACAGGGGTTTCCTACGAGCAGTACTTC
TRBV5-5	.	TRBJ1-3	.	CASSARGAQGNTIYF	TGTGCCAGCAGCGCTCGAGGGGCGCAGGGAAACACCATATATTTT
TRBV30	.	TRBJ2-6	.	CAWSVGFSGANVLTF	TGTGCCTGGAGTGTAGGTTTCTCTGGGGCCAACGTCCTGACTTTC
TRBV15	.	TRBJ2-3	.	CATSRLTDTQYF	TGTGCCACCAGCAGACTCACAGATACGCAGTATTTT
TRBV5-8	.	TRBJ1-3	.	CASSLTAASGNTIYF	TGTGCCAGCAGCTTGACCGCCGCCTCTGGAAACACCATATATTTT
TRBV6-5	TRBD1	TRBJ1-3	.	CASSDRGHHTIYF	TGTGCCAGCAGCGACAGGGGTCATCACACCATATATTTT
TRBV5-5	.	TRBJ1-1	.	CASSTTGMNTEAFF	TGTGCCAGCAGCACGACAGGCATGAACACTGAAGCTTTCTTT
TRBV10-3	.	TRBJ2-5	.	CASRRGPKETQYF	TGTGCCAGCCGTCGCGGCCCAAAGGAGACCCAGTACTTC
TRBV28	.	TRBJ2-3	.	CASSLFRTDTQYF	TGTGCCAGCAGTTTATTCAGGACAGATACGCAGTATTTT
TRBV6-4	TRBD2	TRBJ2-2	.	CASRSSGSTGELFF	TGTGCCAGCCGATCTAGCGGATCCACCGGGGAGCTGTTTTTT
TRBV10-3	.	TRBJ1-5	.	CAISTGPGGPQHF	TGTGCCATCAGTACAGGGCCAGGAGGGCCCCAGCATTTT
TRBV5-1	.	TRBJ1-5	few	CASRFSIYSNQPQHF	TGCGCCAGCAGGTTCTCTATATATAGCAATCAGCCCCAGCATTTT
TRBV6-4	.	TRBJ2-5	.	CASLNREQETQYF	TGTGCCAGCCTTAACAGGGAACAAGAGACCCAGTACTTC
TRBV7-8	.	TRBJ1-2	.	CASREGGQDYGYTF	TGTGCCAGCAGAGAGGGAGGACAAGACTATGGCTACACCTTC
TRBV7-9	.	TRBJ2-7	medium-sized	CASSPRGLPYEQYF	TGTGCCAGCAGCCCGAGGGGCCTGCCCTACGAGCAGTACTTC
TRBV5-1	.	TRBJ1-3	.	CASSVGSGNTIYF	TGCGCCAGCAGTGTGGGATCTGGAAACACCATATATTTT
TRBV13	TRBD1	TRBJ2-7	.	CASSKGTGGFHEQYF	TGTGCCAGCAGCAAAGGGACAGGGGGTTTCCACGAGCAGTACTTC
TRBV7-2	.	TRBJ2-7	.	CASSFLPSRAYEQYF	TGTGCCAGCAGCTTCCTACCTTCTAGGGCCTACGAGCAGTACTTC
TRBV4-1	.	TRBJ1-4	medium-sized	CASSQDFGLEGEWSTTNEKLFF	TGCGCCAGCAGCCAGGATTTCGGTTTGGAGGGGGAATGGTCAACAACTAATGAAAAACTGTTTTTT
TRBV5-1	.	TRBJ2-1	.	CASSLGRTIYNEQFF	TGCGCCAGCAGCCTTGGTAGGACCATCTACAATGAGCAGTTCTTC
TRBV19	TRBD1	TRBJ1-2	few	CASTQTGIPNYGYTF	TGTGCCAGTACCCAGACAGGGATCCCTAACTATGGCTACACCTTC
TRBV2	TRBD2	TRBJ2-1	.	CASTRIGKRGVNNEQFF	TGTGCCAGCACTAGGATTGGGAAGCGGGGGGTGAACAATGAGCAGTTCTTC
TRBV7-8	TRBD1	TRBJ2-7	.	CASSPRDRGSYEQYF	TGTGCCAGCAGCCCCCGGGACAGGGGTTCCTACGAGCAGTACTTC
TRBV18	.	TRBJ1-3	.	CASSPGRPPRGTIYF	TGTGCCAGCTCACCGGGCAGACCCCCAAGGGGCACCATATATTTT
TRBV5-1	.	TRBJ1-1	.	CASSLQSWHTEAFF	TGCGCCAGCAGCCTACAGTCGTGGCACACTGAAGCTTTCTTT
TRBV7-9	.	TRBJ2-3	.	CASSLGVVGYNTDTQYF	TGTGCCAGCAGCTTAGGAGTCGTGGGGTACAACACAGATACGCAGTATTTT
TRBV11-2	.	TRBJ2-3	.	CASSPLDTQYF	TGTGCCAGCAGTCCTCTGGATACGCAGTATTTT
TRBV11-2	.	TRBJ2-7	.	CASSLVQTSYEQYF	TGTGCCAGCAGCTTAGTACAAACCTCCTACGAGCAGTACTTC
TRBV15	.	TRBJ1-4	.	CATSREGHTNEKLFF	TGTGCCACCAGCAGAGAGGGACACACTAATGAAAAACTGTTTTTT
TRBV30	TRBD2	TRBJ2-3	.	CAWGGSGNTDTQYF	TGTGCCTGGGGAGGAAGCGGGAACACAGATACGCAGTATTTT
TRBV5-5	.	TRBJ2-2	.	CASSPPVRANLNTGELFF	TGTGCCAGCAGCCCGCCGGTCAGAGCCAACCTGAACACCGGGGAGCTGTTTTTT
TRBV5-1	TRBD2	TRBJ2-2	.	CASSQRLAGGRRTGELFF	TGCGCCAGCAGCCAACGACTAGCGGGGGGCCGGAGGACCGGGGAGCTGTTTTTT
TRBV11-2	.	TRBJ2-1	once	CASRIARLASNNEQFF	TGTGCCAGCAGGATAGCCCGGCTAGCGTCAAACAATGAGCAGTTCTTC
TRBV25-1	.	TRBJ1-4	.	CASSMGGVNEKLFF	TGTGCCAGCAGCATGGGAGGGGTTAACGAAAAACTGTTTTTT
TRBV19	.	TRBJ1-2	.	CATLRGWGSYGYTF	TGTGCCACCCTGAGGGGTTGGGGATCTTATGGCTACACCTTC
TRBV21-1	.	TRBJ1-3	.	CASSKGECRGAPPKSSGNTIYF	TGTGCCAGCAGCAAGGGGGAGTGCAGGGGCGCGCCCCCGAAGTCATCTGGAAACACCATATATTTT
TRBV20-1	.	TRBJ2-5	.	CSALRQETQYF	TGCAGTGCTCTGAGACAAGAGACCCAGTACTTC
TRBV4-1	.	TRBJ1-4	.	CASSPRGGTPPEKLFF	TGCGCCAGCAGCCCCCGAGGGGGGACCCCGCCGGAAAAACTGTTTTTT
TRBV2	.	TRBJ2-7	many	CASSPLTGGYGARYF	TGTGCCAGCAGTCCTCTCACCGGTGGGTACGGAGCCCGGTACTTC
TRBV9	TRBD2	TRBJ2-3	.	CASSPPTSGGSTDTQYF	TGTGCCAGCAGCCCGCCCACTAGCGGGGGTAGCACAGATACGCAGTATTTT
TRBV4-1	.	TRBJ2-7	few	CASSQSRQGGESEQYF	TGCGCCAGCAGCCAATCGCGACAAGGGGGGGAAAGCGAGCAGTACTTC
TRBV11-3	.	TRBJ2-4	.	CAATPMWVQLAKNIQYF	TGTGCTGCCACCCCAATGTGGGTACAGCTAGCCAAAAACATTCAGTACTTC
TRBV5-1	.	TRBJ1-1	.	CASKRGNTEAFF	TGCGCCAGCAAAAGGGGGAACACTGAAGCTTTCTTT
TRBV6-5	.	TRBJ2-7	.	CASSPISTSYEQYF	TGTGCCAGCAGTCCCATTAGCACCTCCTACGAGCAGTACTTC
TRBV5-1	.	TRBJ2-4	.	CASRPDLGDIQYF	TGCGCCAGCAGACCCGACCTGGGGGACATTCAGTACTTC
TRBV2	.	TRBJ1-2	few	CASSEARSTQGYTF	TGTGCCAGCAGTGAAGCAAGGTCAACTCAGGGCTACACCTTC
TRBV5-5	TRBD1	TRBJ2-7	.	CASSFFDRGNEQYF	TGTGCCAGCAGCTTTTTTGACAGGGGTAACGAGCAGTACTTC
TRBV6-5	TRBD1	TRBJ1-1	once	CASSSSGQGLNTEAFF	TGTGCCAGCAGTTCCTCGGGACAGGGGTTGAACACTGAAGCTTTCTTT
TRBV7-2	TRBD2	TRBJ2-1	.	CASSTRILAGAPGEQFF	TGTGCCAGCAGCACCAGAATACTAGCGGGGGCCCCAGGTGAGCAGTTCTTC
TRBV4-2	TRBD2	TRBJ2-2	.	CASSGTSITGELFF	TGTGCCAGCAGCGGGACTAGTATTACCGGGGAGCTGTTTTTT
TRBV7-9	TRBD1	TRBJ1-4	.	CASSWGQGSTNEKLFF	TGTGCCAGCAGCTGGGGACAGGGTTCAACTAATGAAAAACTGTTTTTT